The clone carrying this T cell receptor (beta chain) has only a few counts. This record belongs to a study of CD8 T cells in ankylosing spondylitis. The germline V gene encodes CDR1 DFQATT and CDR2 SNEGSKA (reference sequence). Trimming cost V 0 bases and J 6 bases, with 10 bases left between them. The CDR3 has 13 residues. TCRdb re-called the 5' RACE reads through MiXCR, storing one row per CDR3 protein. The sample yields a few hundred thousand distinct CDR3 sequences, 20% to 30% seen once. The sequenced material came from blood, either unsorted or a sorted T cell fraction (not recorded which). This TCR was sampled from a male donor with ankylosing spondylitis or in good health (not recorded which). The chain uses TRBV20-1 and TRBJ2-3; D not resolved. This CDR3 is CSARDWNEDTQYF. The CDR3 coding sequence is TGCAGTGCTAGAGATTGGAATGAGGATACGCAGTATTTT.